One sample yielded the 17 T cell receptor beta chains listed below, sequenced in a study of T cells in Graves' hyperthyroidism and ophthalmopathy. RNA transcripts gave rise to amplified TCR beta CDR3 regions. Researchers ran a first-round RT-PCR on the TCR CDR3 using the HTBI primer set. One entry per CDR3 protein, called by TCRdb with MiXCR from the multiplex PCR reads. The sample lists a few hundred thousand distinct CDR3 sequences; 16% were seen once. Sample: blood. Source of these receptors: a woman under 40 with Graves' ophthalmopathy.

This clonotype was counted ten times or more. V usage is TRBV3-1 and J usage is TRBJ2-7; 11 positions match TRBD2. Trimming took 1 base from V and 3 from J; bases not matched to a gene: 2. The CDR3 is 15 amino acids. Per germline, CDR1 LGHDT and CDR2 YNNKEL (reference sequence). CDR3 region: CASSQGLAGIYEQYF. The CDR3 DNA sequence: TGTGCCAGCAGCCAAGGACTAGCGGGGATCTACGAGCAGTACTTC.

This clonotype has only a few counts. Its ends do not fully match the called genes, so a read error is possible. The CDR3 loop reads CASSLGQGRDTGELFF. CDR3 sequence (DNA): TGTGCCAGCAGCTTGGGACAGGGGAGGGACACCGGGGAGCTGTTTTTT. The chain is built from TRBV5-1 and TRBJ2-2; 10 bases match TRBD1. This CDR3 has 16 residues. Germline lookup yields CDR1 SGHRS and CDR2 YFSETQ. The full variable domain, in which reference TRBV5-1 and TRBJ2-2 provide the parts outside the CDR3, is KAGVTQTPRYLIKTRGQQVTLSCSPISGHRSVSWYQQTPGQGLQFLFEYFSETQRNKGNFPGRFSGRQFSNSRSEMNVSTLELGDSALYLCASSLGQGRDTGELFFGEGSRLTVL.

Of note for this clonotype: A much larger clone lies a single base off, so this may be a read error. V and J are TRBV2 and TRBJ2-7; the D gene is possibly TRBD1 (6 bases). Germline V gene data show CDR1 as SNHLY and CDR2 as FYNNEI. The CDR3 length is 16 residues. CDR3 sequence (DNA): TGTGCCAGCGGTTTACCGAGGGACACCAGGTCCTACGAGCGGTACTTC. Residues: CASGLPRDTRSYERYF.

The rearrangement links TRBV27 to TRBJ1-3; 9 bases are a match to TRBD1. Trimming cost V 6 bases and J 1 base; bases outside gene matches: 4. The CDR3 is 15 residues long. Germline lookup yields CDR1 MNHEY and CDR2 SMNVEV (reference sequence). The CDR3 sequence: CASREGTGSGNTIYF. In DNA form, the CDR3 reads TGTGCCAGCAGAGAAGGGACAGGGTCTGGAAACACCATATATTTT.

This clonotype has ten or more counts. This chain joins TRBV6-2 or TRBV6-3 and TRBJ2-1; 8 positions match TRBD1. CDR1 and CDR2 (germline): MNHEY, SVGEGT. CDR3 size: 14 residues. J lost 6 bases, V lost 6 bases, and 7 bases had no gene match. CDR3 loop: CASSGQGRGNEQFF. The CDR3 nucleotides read TGTGCCAGCAGCGGACAGGGTCGGGGCAATGAGCAGTTCTTC.

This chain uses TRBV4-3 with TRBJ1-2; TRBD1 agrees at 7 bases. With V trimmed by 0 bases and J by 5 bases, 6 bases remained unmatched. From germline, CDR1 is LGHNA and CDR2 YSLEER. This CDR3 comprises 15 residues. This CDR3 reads CASSQDGTAQYGYTF. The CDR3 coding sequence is TGCGCCAGCAGCCAAGATGGGACAGCTCAATATGGCTACACCTTC.

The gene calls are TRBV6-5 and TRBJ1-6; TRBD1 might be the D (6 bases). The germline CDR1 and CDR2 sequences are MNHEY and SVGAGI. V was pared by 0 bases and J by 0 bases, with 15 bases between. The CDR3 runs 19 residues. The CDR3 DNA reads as TGTGCCAGCAGTTACTCGAAACAGGGATCGAGCTCCTATAATTCACCCCTCCACTTT. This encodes CASSYSKQGSSSYNSPLHF.

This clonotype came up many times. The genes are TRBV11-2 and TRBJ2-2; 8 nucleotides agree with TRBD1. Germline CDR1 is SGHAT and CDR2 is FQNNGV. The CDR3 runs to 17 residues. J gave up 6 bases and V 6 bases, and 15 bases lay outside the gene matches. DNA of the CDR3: TGTGCCAGCAGGCATATAACAGACAGGGGCCGGGCCGGGGAGCTGTTTTTT. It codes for CASRHITDRGRAGELFF.

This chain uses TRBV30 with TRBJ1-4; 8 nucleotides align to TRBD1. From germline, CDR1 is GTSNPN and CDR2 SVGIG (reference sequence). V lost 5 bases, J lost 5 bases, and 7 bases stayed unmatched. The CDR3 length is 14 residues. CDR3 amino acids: CAWEDRVGNEKLFF. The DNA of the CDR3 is TGTGCCTGGGAGGACAGGGTTGGAAATGAAAAACTGTTTTTT.

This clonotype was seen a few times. The CDR3 DNA follows: TGTGCCAGCAGCGTATCGATTCGCGGGGGGCCCGATACTGAAGCTTTCTTT. This codes for CASSVSIRGGPDTEAFF. V usage is TRBV9 and J usage is TRBJ1-1; D is possibly TRBD1 (6 bases). Deletions cut 1 base from V and 5 bases from J, with 21 bases between. Germline-derived CDR1 and CDR2 are SGDLS and YYNGEE. The CDR3 has 17 amino acids.

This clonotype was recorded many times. The CDR3 spells CASSLGSTNQPQHF. CDR3 in DNA: TGTGCCAGCAGCTTAGGCAGTACTAATCAGCCCCAGCATTTT. This rearrangement joins TRBV7-9 to TRBJ1-5; D unclear. V was pared by 1 base and J by 4 bases, with 8 bases between. The CDR3 runs to 14 residues. Germline CDR1 and CDR2: SEHNR and FQNEAQ (reference sequence).

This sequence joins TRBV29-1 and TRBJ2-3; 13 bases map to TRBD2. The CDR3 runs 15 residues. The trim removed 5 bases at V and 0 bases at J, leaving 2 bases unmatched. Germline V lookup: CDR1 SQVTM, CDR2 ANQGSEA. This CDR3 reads CSVRTSGSSTDTQYF. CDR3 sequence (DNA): TGCAGCGTTAGGACTAGCGGGAGTAGCACAGATACGCAGTATTTT.

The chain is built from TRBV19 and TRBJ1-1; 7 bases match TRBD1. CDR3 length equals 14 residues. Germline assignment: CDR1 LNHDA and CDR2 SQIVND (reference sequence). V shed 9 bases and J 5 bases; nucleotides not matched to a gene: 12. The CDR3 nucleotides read TGTGCCAGCGCAGAAACAGGGGAACGGACTGAAGCTTTCTTT. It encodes CASAETGERTEAFF.

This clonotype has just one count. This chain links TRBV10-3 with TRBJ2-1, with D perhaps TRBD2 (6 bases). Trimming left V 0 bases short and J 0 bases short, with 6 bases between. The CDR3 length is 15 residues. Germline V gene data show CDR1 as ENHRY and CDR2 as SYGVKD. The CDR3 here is CAISESGSSYNEQFF. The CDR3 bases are TGTGCCATCAGTGAGTCCGGGAGCTCCTACAATGAGCAGTTCTTC.

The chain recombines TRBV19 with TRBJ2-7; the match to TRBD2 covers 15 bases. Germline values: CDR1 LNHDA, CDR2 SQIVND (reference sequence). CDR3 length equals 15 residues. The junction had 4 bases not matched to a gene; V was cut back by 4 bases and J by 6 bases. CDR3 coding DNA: TGTGCCAGTAGTACGGGACTAGCGGGAGGAACCGAGCAGTACTTC. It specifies CASSTGLAGGTEQYF. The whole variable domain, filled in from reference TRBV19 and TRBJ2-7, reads DGGITQSPKYLFRKEGQNVTLSCEQNLNHDAMYWYRQDPGQGLRLIYYSQIVNDFQKGDIAEGYSVSREKKESFPLTVTSAQKNPTAFYLCASSTGLAGGTEQYFGPGTRLTVT.

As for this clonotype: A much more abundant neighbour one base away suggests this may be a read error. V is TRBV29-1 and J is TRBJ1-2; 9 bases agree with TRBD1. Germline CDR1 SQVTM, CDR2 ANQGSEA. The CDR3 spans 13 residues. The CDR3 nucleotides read TGCAGCGTTGAAGGGACAGGGGATTATGGCTACTCCTTC. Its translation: CSVEGTGDYGYSF.

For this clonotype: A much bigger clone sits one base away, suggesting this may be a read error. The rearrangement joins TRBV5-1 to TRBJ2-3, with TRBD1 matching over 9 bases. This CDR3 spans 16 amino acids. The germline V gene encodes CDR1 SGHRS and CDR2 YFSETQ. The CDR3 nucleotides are TGCGCCAGCAGCTTCCATGGACAGGGGCTAACAGATGCGCAGTATTTT. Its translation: CASSFHGQGLTDAQYF.